These T cell receptor beta chains were read from a single sample in a study of T cells expressing NK-cell markers. For each CDR3 protein, TCRdb gives one entry from its re-call of the 5' RACE reads, without DNA. This sample's table has 350,000 to 400,000 distinct CDR3 sequences. The source material was blood T cells: a sorted CD56 or NKG2C T cell subset, CD4+ or CD8+ T cells, or bulk PBMC T cells (not recorded which). The receptors shown here come from a woman aged 50 to 60 in good health. CDR3s include the opening cysteine and the closing phenylalanine or tryptophan. Clone size, where shown, is once, few, many, or a class for clones that have expanded.

clone_size j_call v_call cdr3_aa
NA TRBJ2-2 TRBV3-1 CASSQVRSTGELFF
NA TRBJ2-5 TRBV5-6 CASSFKPGSQETQYF
NA TRBJ2-1 TRBV6-5 CASSGTENNEQFF
NA TRBJ2-4 TRBV20-1 CSARGGTLAKNIQYF
NA TRBJ1-2 TRBV5-1 CASSEGVNYGYTF
NA TRBJ2-7 TRBV5-5 CASSLAGTEVYEQYF
NA TRBJ2-7 TRBV2 CASSGGASGRTEQYF
NA TRBJ2-7 TRBV3-1 CASSPSGTGVYEQYF
NA TRBJ2-3 TRBV4-2 CASSQDDGGLSPSTDTQYF
NA TRBJ1-2 TRBV12-3/TRBV12-4 CASSLSSGGRGYGYTF
NA TRBJ2-3 TRBV6-1 CASSEVPGTTDTQYF
medium-sized TRBJ2-1 TRBV20-1 CSARALAGNEQFF
NA TRBJ2-2 TRBV4-1 CASSQARTRDTGELFF
NA TRBJ2-7 TRBV7-6 CASSLIGRGPNEQYF
NA TRBJ2-3 TRBV29-1 CSGVGPTDTQYF
NA TRBJ2-6 TRBV19 CASSITRAGANVLTF
NA TRBJ2-2 TRBV27 CASSSPRGPLTGELFF
NA TRBJ2-5 TRBV19 CASSTSRGQTQYF
NA TRBJ1-1 TRBV5-1 CASSWWGAQRGTEAFF
NA TRBJ2-3 TRBV6-1 CASFLGPTLTDTQYF
NA TRBJ1-1 TRBV2 CASTDRGWDTEAFF
NA TRBJ2-2 TRBV10-3 CAISEPGLVGELFF
NA TRBJ2-3 TRBV18 CASSPLSGTGATDTQYF
NA TRBJ2-2 TRBV12-3/TRBV12-4 CASSLGDRNFVELFF
NA TRBJ2-2 TRBV14 CASSPPLSDRLSHDGELFF
NA TRBJ2-7 TRBV5-1 CASSWGLAGPYEQYF
NA TRBJ2-3 TRBV4-2 CASSQVFGTSGRGDTQYF
NA TRBJ2-5 TRBV7-9 CASSLRSETQYF
NA TRBJ2-2 TRBV15 CATSRSGSTGELFF
NA TRBJ2-1 TRBV5-1 CASSTLPGTGGNEQFF
NA TRBJ1-1 TRBV24-1 CATYGQGRAFF
NA TRBJ1-4 TRBV5-1 CASSSEVGSEKLFF
NA TRBJ2-1 TRBV7-3 CASSSIPGVGTGSYNEQFF
NA TRBJ2-3 TRBV12-3/TRBV12-4 CASSSTGRATDTQYF
NA TRBJ1-1 TRBV5-1 CASSSKLGVATEAFF
NA TRBJ2-5 TRBV7-9 CASSLVPNWGLAPQETQYF
NA TRBJ2-3 TRBV20-1 CSARPLRVPDTQYF
NA TRBJ2-1 TRBV5-5 CASSFKGLRVDEQFF
NA TRBJ1-1 TRBV2 CASSPTGLQRKTEAFF
NA TRBJ2-7 TRBV6-5 CASSRTTVGNEQYF
NA TRBJ2-1 TRBV27 CASTTGWSSYNEQFF
NA TRBJ2-1 TRBV7-3 CASSPIVGYNEQFF
NA TRBJ2-1 TRBV24-1 CATSGGLANNYNEQFF
NA TRBJ2-5 TRBV20-1 CSAHPDLGAQYF
NA TRBJ2-1 TRBV5-1 CASSLKGGEGSDNEQFF
NA TRBJ2-5 TRBV2 CASSEEPGETQYF
NA TRBJ2-3 TRBV7-2 CASSKQGPTDTQYF
NA TRBJ1-4 TRBV20-1 CSVRAGRANEKLFF
NA TRBJ2-2 TRBV7-2 CASSLAPWLAANTGELFF
NA TRBJ2-3 TRBV2 CASIWRVTQYF
NA TRBJ2-1 TRBV5-1 CASSLGGVQRGSYNEQFF
NA TRBJ1-1 TRBV12-3/TRBV12-4 CASSPPQVGNTEAFF
NA TRBJ2-2 TRBV29-1 CSAHRGRRDTGELFF
NA TRBJ2-3 TRBV4-1 CASSQDPGPQYF
NA TRBJ2-5 TRBV20-1 CSASALTLRALQETQYF
NA TRBJ2-1 TRBV7-2 CASSVAGAHGEQFF